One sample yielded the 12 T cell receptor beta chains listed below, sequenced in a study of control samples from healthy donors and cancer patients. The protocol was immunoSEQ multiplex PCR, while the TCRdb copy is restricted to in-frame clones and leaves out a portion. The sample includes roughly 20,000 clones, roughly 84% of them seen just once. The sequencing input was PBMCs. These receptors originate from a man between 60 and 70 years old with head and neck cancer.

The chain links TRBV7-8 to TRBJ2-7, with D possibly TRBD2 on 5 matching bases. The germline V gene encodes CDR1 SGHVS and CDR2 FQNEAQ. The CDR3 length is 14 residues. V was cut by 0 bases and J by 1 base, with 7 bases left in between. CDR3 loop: CASSLAPGSYEQYF. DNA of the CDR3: TGTGCCAGCAGCTTAGCGCCGGGATCCTACGAGCAGTACTTC.

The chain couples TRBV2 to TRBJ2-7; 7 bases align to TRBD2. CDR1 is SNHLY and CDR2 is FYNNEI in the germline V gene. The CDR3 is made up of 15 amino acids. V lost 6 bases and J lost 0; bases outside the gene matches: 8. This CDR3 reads CASRSAGANSYEQYF. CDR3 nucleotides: TGTGCCAGCAGATCCGCGGGAGCGAACTCCTACGAGCAGTACTTC.

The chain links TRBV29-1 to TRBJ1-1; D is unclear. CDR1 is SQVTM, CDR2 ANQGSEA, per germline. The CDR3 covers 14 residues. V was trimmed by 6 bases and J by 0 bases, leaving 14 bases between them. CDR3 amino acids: CSVQRPNMNTEAFF. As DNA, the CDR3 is TGCAGCGTCCAGAGACCCAACATGAACACTGAAGCTTTCTTT.

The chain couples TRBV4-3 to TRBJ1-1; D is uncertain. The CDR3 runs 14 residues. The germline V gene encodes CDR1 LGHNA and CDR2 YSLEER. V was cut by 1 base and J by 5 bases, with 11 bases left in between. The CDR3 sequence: CASSQVEGLTEAFF. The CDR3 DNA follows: TGCGCCAGCAGCCAAGTGGAGGGTCTGACTGAAGCTTTCTTT.

CDR3 sequence (DNA): TGTGCCAGCAGCGTAGCCCAGGGGCAGGACACCGGGGAGCTGTTTTTT. Translated: CASSVAQGQDTGELFF. The chain carries TRBV9 and TRBJ2-2; TRBD1 is a possible D gene (6 bases). The V end lost 0 bases, the J end lost 3 bases, and 12 bases lay between the germline ends. Germline V CDR1 and CDR2: SGDLS, YYNGEE. This CDR3 is 16 amino acids long. The complete variable domain, with remaining parts taken from reference TRBV9 and TRBJ2-2, reads DSGVTQTPKHLITATGQRVTLRCSPRSGDLSVYWYQQSLDQGLQFLIQYYNGEERAKGNILERFSAQQFPDLHSELNLSSLELGDSALYFCASSVAQGQDTGELFFGEGSRLTVL.

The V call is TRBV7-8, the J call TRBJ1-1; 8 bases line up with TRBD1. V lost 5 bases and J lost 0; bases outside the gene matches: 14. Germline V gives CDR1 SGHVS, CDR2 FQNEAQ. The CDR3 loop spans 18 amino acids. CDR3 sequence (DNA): TGTGCCAGCAGCCCACGGACAGGGAAGGTGTCGGTGAACACTGAAGCTTTCTTT. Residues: CASSPRTGKVSVNTEAFF.

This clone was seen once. The CDR3 DNA reads TGCGCCAGCAGCCTAGCCCAGGGGTCCATGAACACTGAAGCTTTCTTT. Translation gives CASSLAQGSMNTEAFF. The chain combines TRBV5-1 with TRBJ1-1; tentative D call: TRBD1 (6 bases). Trimming left V 4 bases short and J 0 bases short, with 16 bases between. The CDR3 runs to 16 residues. Germline CDR1 is SGHRS and CDR2 is YFSETQ.

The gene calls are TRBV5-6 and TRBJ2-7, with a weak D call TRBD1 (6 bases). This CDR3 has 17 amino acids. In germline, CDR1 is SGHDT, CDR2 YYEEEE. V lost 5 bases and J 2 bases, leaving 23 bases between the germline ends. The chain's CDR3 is CASRSIGGTGPTYEQYF. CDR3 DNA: TGTGCCAGCAGATCCATTGGCGGCACAGGGCCTACCTACGAGCAGTACTTC.

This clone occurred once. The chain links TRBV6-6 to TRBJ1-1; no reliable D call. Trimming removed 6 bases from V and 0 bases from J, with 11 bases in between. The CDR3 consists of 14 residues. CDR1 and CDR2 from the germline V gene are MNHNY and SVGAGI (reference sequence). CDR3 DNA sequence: TGTGCCAGCAGAGTCCGGTTTATGAACACTGAAGCTTTCTTT. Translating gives CASRVRFMNTEAFF.

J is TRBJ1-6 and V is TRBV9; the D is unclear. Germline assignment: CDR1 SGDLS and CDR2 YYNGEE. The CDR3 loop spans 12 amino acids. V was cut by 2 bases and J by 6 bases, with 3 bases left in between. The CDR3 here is CASSVGNSPLHF. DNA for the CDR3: TGTGCCAGCAGCGTTGGTAATTCACCCCTCCACTTT.

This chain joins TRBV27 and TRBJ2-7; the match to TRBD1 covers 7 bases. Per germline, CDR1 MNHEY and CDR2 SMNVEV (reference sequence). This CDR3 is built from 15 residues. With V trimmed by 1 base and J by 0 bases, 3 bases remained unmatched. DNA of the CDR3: TGTGCCAGCAGTTTATTAGGGGGCAGCTCCTACGAGCAGTACTTC. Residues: CASSLLGGSSYEQYF.

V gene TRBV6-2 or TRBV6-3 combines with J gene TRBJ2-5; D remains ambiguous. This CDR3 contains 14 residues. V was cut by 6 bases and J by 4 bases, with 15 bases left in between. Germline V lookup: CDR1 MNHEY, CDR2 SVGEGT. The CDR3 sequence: CASSPPYMGETQYF. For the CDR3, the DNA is TGTGCCAGCAGCCCTCCTTATATGGGAGAGACCCAGTACTTC.